This TCR beta chain was recovered during a study of tissue T cells after allogeneic stem cell transplantation. As to this clone: Its antigen is unidentified. Gene names are mouse gene names. The CDR3 is cut off 1 residue early in the read; its end comes from the germline J gene.

Time point: mouse harvest day 7 after allogeneic transplant. The graft held 10^6 splenic CD5+ T cells and 10^7 T-cell-depleted bone marrow cells. Regarding the study as a whole: Within patients, tissue anatomy strongly shaped TCR repertoire composition. Blood and spleen captured only part of the tissue TCR repertoire.

Here immunoSEQ multiplex PCR was the method, and the copy in TCRdb shows in-frame clones only, minus some. The table lists roughly 7,100 clones, roughly half of them singletons. The V gene's germline CDR1 is NNHDY and CDR2 SYVADS. The CDR3 covers 13 residues. V shed 2 bases, J shed 5 bases, and the junction held 1 base outside the gene matches. The chain recombines TRBV13-3 with TRBJ2-7; 10 bases are shared with TRBD2. The specimen sequenced was gut tissue. This TCR was sampled from a female BALB/c mouse given C57BL/6 T cells with graft-versus-host disease after an allogeneic hematopoietic cell transplant. This CDR3 reads CASSDWGGNEQYF. The covered CDR3 bases are TGTGCCAGCAGTGACTGGGGGGGCAATGAACAGTAC.